This T cell receptor beta chain was found in a study of identical twins. This clonotype occurred a few times. TCRdb re-called the 5' RACE reads through MiXCR, storing one row per CDR3 protein. Of 200,000 or so distinct CDR3 sequences listed, around a sixth were seen once; the top ten hold 35% to 45%. These sequences were also reported in another study, on T cells expressing NK-cell markers.

The sequence derives from a woman between 18 and 30 years old in good health. Sequencing was done on a sample of CD8+ T cells sorted from blood.

CDR3 residues: CASSLWQGVEAFF. The CDR3, as DNA: TGTGCCAGCAGCTTATGGCAGGGGGTTGAAGCTTTCTTT. The chain joins TRBV7-2 to TRBJ1-1, with 7 nucleotides matching TRBD1. With V trimmed by 2 bases and J by 7 bases, 4 bases remained unmatched. The CDR3 has 13 amino acids. Looked up from germline, CDR1 is SGHTA and CDR2 is FQGNSA.